Below, 27 T cell receptor beta chains from the same sample are listed, as sequenced in a study of Tregs in tolerant kidney transplant recipients. Profiling relied on immunoSEQ multiplex PCR, and the TCRdb table lists in-frame clones only, not all of them. The repertoire holds around 50,000 clones, about four fifths seen once, with more than 4% in the top ten. Sequencing used CD4+ T cells from blood. Receptors originate from a human donor in good health.

This sequence joins TRBV29-1 and TRBJ1-2; the D is unclear. The CDR3 totals 13 residues. Trimming cost V 4 bases and J 3 bases, with 12 bases left between them. Germline V gene data show CDR1 as SQVTM and CDR2 as ANQGSEA. The CDR3 nucleotides read TGCAGCGTTGTATCGGGTGGGGACTATGGCTACACCTTC. This translates into CSVVSGGDYGYTF.

CDR3 nucleotide sequence: TGTGCCTGGAGTGTAGGGTCCGGGGAGCTGTTTTTT. Translation gives CAWSVGSGELFF. The chain couples TRBV30 to TRBJ2-2; the D is unclear. The CDR3 sequence is 12 residues long. Germline CDR1 and CDR2: GTSNPN and SVGIG (reference sequence). V shed 0 bases and J shed 6 bases, with 5 bases lying between them.

The genes are TRBV5-8 and TRBJ1-5; possible D gene TRBD1, 5 bases. This CDR3 is built from 16 residues. Trimming took 6 bases from V and 3 from J, leaving 19 bases between them. Germline V gene sequence: CDR1 SGHTS, CDR2 YDEGEE. The CDR3 DNA sequence: TGTGCCAGCACCGAGGACATTTTAAGGATCAATCAGCCCCAGCATTTT. As protein: CASTEDILRINQPQHF.

The chain recombines TRBV30 with TRBJ2-7; a possible D gene is TRBD1 (6 bases). The CDR3 sequence is 12 residues long. CDR1 and CDR2 from the germline V gene are GTSNPN and SVGIG (reference sequence). V gave up 4 bases and J gave up 7 bases, with 14 bases separating them. The CDR3 DNA reads as TGTGCCTGGACTCGGCAGGGGATAGAGCAGTACTTC. This encodes CAWTRQGIEQYF.

The gene calls are TRBV30 and TRBJ2-7; D might be TRBD1 or TRBD2, each matching 5 bases. The V gene's germline CDR1 is GTSNPN and CDR2 SVGIG (reference sequence). V lost 5 bases to trimming and J lost 2 bases, with 13 bases between them. The CDR3 sequence is 13 residues long. The CDR3 coding sequence is TGTGCCTGGGGAAGGGACCGCCCCTACGAGCAGTACTTC. The encoded protein is CAWGRDRPYEQYF.

The chain employs TRBV5-6 and TRBJ1-1, with D possibly matching TRBD1 (6 bases). The germline V gene encodes CDR1 SGHDT and CDR2 YYEEEE. V lost 3 bases and J 10 bases, leaving 16 bases between the germline ends. The CDR3 spans 13 residues. For the CDR3, the DNA is TGTGCCAGCAGCTACTCAGGGGAGGGTAGAGCTTTCTTT. This sequence encodes CASSYSGEGRAFF.

This clone was seen once. The chain joins TRBV30 to TRBJ2-1; TRBD1 or TRBD2 may be the D gene (6 bases each). The V end was cut by 2 bases, the J end by 4 bases, with 15 bases between. Germline loops: CDR1 GTSNPN, CDR2 SVGIG (reference sequence). The CDR3 is 15 residues long. CDR3 sequence: CAWSLIRGAYNEQFF. The CDR3 DNA reads TGTGCCTGGAGTCTCATAAGGGGGGCATACAATGAGCAGTTCTTC.

The J gene is TRBJ2-3, the V gene TRBV7-8; TRBD2 might be the D (5 bases). The germline V gene has CDR1 SGHVS and CDR2 FQNEAQ. This CDR3 has 14 amino acids. V was pared by 4 bases and J by 2 bases, with 10 bases between. CDR3 bases: TGTGCCAGCAGCTCACTAGAACCCACAGATACGCAGTATTTT. Translated, it gives CASSSLEPTDTQYF. The full variable domain, completed using reference TRBV7-8 and TRBJ2-3, is GAGVSQSPRYKVAKRGQDVALRCDPISGHVSLFWYQQALGQGPEFLTYFQNEAQLDKSGLPSDRFFAERPEGSVSTLKIQRTQQEDSAVYLCASSSLEPTDTQYFGPGTRLTVL.

V and J are TRBV7-8 and TRBJ2-3, with D perhaps TRBD1 or TRBD2 (7 bases each). CDR1 is SGHVS and CDR2 is FQNEAQ in the germline V gene. The CDR3 spans 16 residues. The germline V and J ends were trimmed by 4 bases and 0 bases, with 14 bases remaining between them. The CDR3 sequence is CASSWGRGQSTDTQYF. In DNA, the CDR3 is TGTGCCAGCAGCTGGGGGAGGGGACAGAGCACAGATACGCAGTATTTT.

J is TRBJ1-1 and V is TRBV7-2; the D gene is possibly TRBD1 (5 bases). V lost 2 bases to trimming and J lost 10 bases, with 11 bases between them. The CDR3 covers 12 residues. From germline, CDR1 is SGHTA and CDR2 FQGNSA. CDR3 sequence: CASSLLGVAAFF. The CDR3 DNA sequence: TGTGCCAGCAGCTTATTGGGGGTAGCAGCTTTCTTT.

This clone was detected only a few times. The rearrangement uses TRBV7-9 and TRBJ2-2, with D perhaps assigned TRBD1 or TRBD2 (6 bases each). V was cut by 5 bases and J by 4 bases, with 17 bases left in between. CDR3 size: 16 residues. Germline CDR1 and CDR2: SEHNR and FQNEAQ (reference sequence). CDR3 region: CASSPAGGGVTGELFF. The CDR3 coding sequence is TGTGCCAGCAGCCCGGCCGGGGGCGGAGTCACCGGGGAGCTGTTTTTT.

This clone was detected only once. CDR3 nucleotide sequence: TGTGCCAGCAGCTCCAGGGGGTGGGGAGGAAACACCATATATTTT. It codes for CASSSRGWGGNTIYF. The rearrangement joins TRBV7-2 to TRBJ1-3, with 7 positions matching TRBD1. With 4 bases clipped from V and 4 bases from J, the junction kept 7 bases outside the gene matches. The germline gives CDR1 SGHTA, CDR2 FQGNSA. The CDR3 length is 15 residues.

The J gene is TRBJ2-3, the V gene TRBV6-6, with D possibly matching TRBD2 (5 bases). The CDR3 spans 16 residues. Trimming removed 0 bases from V and 5 bases from J, with 15 bases in between. Germline values: CDR1 MNHNY, CDR2 SVGAGI (reference sequence). The CDR3 coding sequence is TGTGCCAGCAGTTACTCCTCCGGGGTCCTCGGAGATACGCAGTATTTT. Amino acid sequence: CASSYSSGVLGDTQYF.

This sequence joins TRBV6-9 and TRBJ1-5; 8 nucleotides line up with TRBD1. The V segment lost 2 bases and the J segment 4 bases; nucleotides outside the gene matches: 7. This CDR3 is 16 amino acids long. CDR1 is MNHGY and CDR2 is SVAAGI in the germline V gene. The CDR3 nucleotides are TGTGCCAGCAGTTATCGTGGCCAGGGGGCGAATCAGCCCCAGCATTTT. Encoded protein: CASSYRGQGANQPQHF.

This clone was seen a handful of times. The chain is built from TRBV29-1 and TRBJ2-7; D not resolved. Germline CDR1 SQVTM, CDR2 ANQGSEA. V shed 4 bases and J shed 0 bases, with 10 bases lying between them. This CDR3 has 13 amino acids. The CDR3 nucleotides are TGCAGCGTTGTTAGGGATAGCTCCTACGAGCAGTACTTC. Encoded protein: CSVVRDSSYEQYF.

The chain joins TRBV7-2 to TRBJ2-1, with 7 bases lining up with TRBD2. Germline V gene lookup returns CDR1 SGHTA and CDR2 FQGNSA. The CDR3 contains 18 residues. V gave up 1 base and J gave up 5 bases; unmatched junction bases: 14. The CDR3 region is CASSLGVRKRGLNNEQFF. As DNA, the CDR3 is TGTGCCAGCAGCTTAGGTGTGCGTAAGCGGGGCCTGAACAATGAGCAGTTCTTC.

V usage is TRBV9 and J usage is TRBJ1-5; maybe TRBD1 (5 bases). V lost 0 bases and J lost 9, with 10 bases in between. Germline lookup yields CDR1 SGDLS and CDR2 YYNGEE. This CDR3 spans 13 amino acids. CDR3 DNA sequence: TGTGCCAGCAGCGTAGTTGGGGGAGGGCCCCAGCATTTT. It specifies CASSVVGGGPQHF.

The V gene is TRBV5-1, the J gene TRBJ2-2; D is uncertain. Between the trimmed V and J ends, which lost 4 bases and 4 bases, there was a span of 8 bases. This CDR3 comprises 13 residues. Germline lookup yields CDR1 SGHRS and CDR2 YFSETQ. The CDR3 DNA follows: TGCGCCAGCAGCGCGACGTTCACCGGGGAGCTGTTTTTT. Translation gives CASSATFTGELFF.

The J gene is TRBJ2-5, the V gene TRBV6-5, with D possibly matching TRBD1 (5 bases). CDR3 length: 16 residues. Germline V lookup: CDR1 MNHEY, CDR2 SVGAGI. Trimming took off 0 bases at V and 4 bases at J, with 15 bases between the two ends. CDR3 region: CASSYSIKPGLETQYF. As DNA, the CDR3 is TGTGCCAGCAGTTACTCGATAAAGCCAGGGCTAGAGACCCAGTACTTC.

The chain employs TRBV4-2 and TRBJ1-2; the D is unclear. Germline CDR1 reads LGHNA; CDR2 reads YNFKEQ. V was pared by 4 bases and J by 8 bases, with 17 bases between. The CDR3 consists of 14 residues. The CDR3 region has the DNA TGTGCCAGCAGCCTACCAAGTCGGTTCTGGGGCTACACCTTC. It is translated as CASSLPSRFWGYTF.

This clone has just one count. This sequence joins TRBV7-2 and TRBJ2-3; TRBD2 matches 8 bases. J lost 0 bases, V lost 2 bases, and 7 bases had no gene match. Germline CDR1 SGHTA, CDR2 FQGNSA. The CDR3 spans 17 residues. The CDR3 DNA reads as TGTGCCAGCAGCTTACAATCTAGCGGGCTAAGCACAGATACGCAGTATTTT. Its translation: CASSLQSSGLSTDTQYF. The complete variable domain, with remaining parts taken from reference TRBV7-2 and TRBJ2-3, reads GAGVSQSPSNKVTEKGKDVELRCDPISGHTALYWYRQSLGQGLEFLIYFQGNSAPDKSGLPSDRFSAERTGGSVSTLTIQRTQQEDSAVYLCASSLQSSGLSTDTQYFGPGTRLTVL.

The chain links TRBV14 to TRBJ2-3, with TRBD2 matching 7 bases. After removal of 4 bases from V and 5 bases from J, the junction contained 9 bases not matched to a gene. CDR1 and CDR2 (germline): SGHDN, FVKESK. The CDR3 has 15 residues. For the CDR3, the DNA is TGTGCCAGCAGCCTTTCGGGGGGAGTGGGAGATACGCAGTATTTT. Protein: CASSLSGGVGDTQYF. Looking up the rest from reference TRBV14 and TRBJ2-3 gives the full variable domain: EAGVTQFPSHSVIEKGQTVTLRCDPISGHDNLYWYRRVMGKEIKFLLHFVKESKQDESGMPNNRFLAERTGGTYSTLKVQPAELEDSGVYFCASSLSGGVGDTQYFGPGTRLTVL.

The chain combines TRBV6-5 with TRBJ2-6; possibly TRBD2 for D (6 bases). The CDR3 has 15 amino acids. Germline V gene data show CDR1 as MNHEY and CDR2 as SVGAGI. V was clipped by 6 bases and J by 0 bases, with 9 bases between them. The CDR3 spells CASRGGGSGANVLTF. In nucleotides, the CDR3 is TGTGCCAGCAGGGGGGGAGGCTCTGGGGCCAACGTCCTGACTTTC.

The J gene is TRBJ1-3, the V gene TRBV7-6; no clear D. Germline CDR1 SGHVS, CDR2 FNYEAQ. Deletions cut 3 bases from V and 3 bases from J, with 30 bases between. The CDR3 has 21 residues. CDR3 nucleotide sequence: TGTGCCAGCAGCTTTAGAGGGATGGGCAGTTCTTTACCCGAAATTGGAAACACCATATATTTT. Residues: CASSFRGMGSSLPEIGNTIYF.

The chain uses TRBV4-2 and TRBJ2-2, with D perhaps matching TRBD2 (6 bases). Trimming stripped 4 bases from V and 3 bases from J, with 27 bases between. The germline CDR1 and CDR2 sequences are LGHNA and YNFKEQ. The CDR3 consists of 20 residues. In nucleotides, the CDR3 is TGTGCCAGCAGCCCCAAACTCGGCCGTAGCGGTACGAGCGACACCGGGGAGCTGTTTTTT. It codes for CASSPKLGRSGTSDTGELFF.

In this sample, this clone turned up many times. The rearrangement links TRBV15 to TRBJ1-5; a weak D match, TRBD1 (5 bases). The CDR3 consists of 18 residues. Germline CDR1 reads LNHNV; CDR2 reads YYDKDF (reference sequence). V gave up 5 bases and J gave up 1 base, with 21 bases separating them. The CDR3 spells CATSRPGGGVASNQPQHF. The CDR3 nucleotides read TGTGCCACCAGCCGTCCCGGTGGGGGGGTGGCCAGCAATCAGCCCCAGCATTTT.

The chain carries TRBV10-3 and TRBJ1-3, with TRBD1 as a possible D gene (6 bases). Germline CDR1 ENHRY, CDR2 SYGVKD. The CDR3 is 15 amino acids. The V and J ends lost 2 bases and 3 bases respectively, with 11 bases between them. The CDR3 sequence is CAISESGRGGNTIYF. DNA of the CDR3: TGTGCCATCAGTGAGAGTGGCAGGGGTGGAAACACCATATATTTT.